The 13 T cell receptor beta chains in this list originate from one sample, sequenced in a study of neurological immune-mediated disorders (dated by TCRdb to between 2018 and 2021). The receptor library was made with 5' RACE. Reads for this sample came from an Illumina HiSeq 2500. Using fastp at Q25 and MiXCR, TCRdb reprocessed the public reads and kept productive beta chains. Each record represents a unique CDR3 protein, reported with the most common genes and DNA among its rows. The sample contains more than 30,000 distinct CDR3 sequences, about an eighth of them found a single time. The ten largest make up approximately 5% of the sample. The label giving this sample's time point can be read as: technical triplicate 2. The specimen sequenced was CD4+ T cells from blood. The receptors derive from a female donor with HTLV-1-associated myelopathy (HAM/TSP).

The chain employs TRBV5-6 and TRBJ1-1, with D unclear. The germline gives CDR1 SGHDT, CDR2 YYEEEE. Trimming cost V 4 bases and J 5 bases, with 33 bases left between them. The CDR3 runs to 20 residues. CDR3 coding DNA: TGTGCCAGCAGCCTCCCGGCTTCTCTGGGGAGGGAGCGGCGATATACTGAAGCTTTCTTT. Translating gives CASSLPASLGRERRYTEAFF.

In this sample, this clonotype turned up many times. The chain links TRBV6-2 or TRBV6-3 to TRBJ2-7; 7 nucleotides agree with TRBD1. After removal of 5 bases from V and 0 bases from J, the junction contained 7 bases not matched to a gene. The CDR3 contains 15 residues. Looked up from germline, CDR1 is MNHEY and CDR2 is SVGEGT. CDR3 region: CASSPGTAVSYEQYF. The CDR3, as DNA: TGTGCCAGCAGTCCGGGGACAGCGGTCTCCTACGAGCAGTACTTC.

Many counts were recorded for this clonotype. The rearrangement links TRBV3-1 to TRBJ1-2; D is unresolved. V was pared by 1 base and J by 2 bases, with 5 bases between. Germline CDR1 reads LGHDT; CDR2 reads YNNKEL (reference sequence). This CDR3 is built from 13 residues. The CDR3 region has the DNA TGTGCCAGCAGCCAAGGCGTCAACTATGGCTACACCTTC. Encoded protein: CASSQGVNYGYTF.

This clonotype was counted many times. J is TRBJ2-1 and V is TRBV20-1; D is possibly TRBD2 (6 bases). The CDR3 extends over 11 amino acids. Per germline, CDR1 DFQATT and CDR2 SNEGSKA (reference sequence). The germline V and J ends were trimmed by 6 bases and 4 bases, with 7 bases remaining between them. The CDR3 sequence is CSAGTYNEQFF. The CDR3 bases are TGCAGTGCAGGGACTTACAATGAGCAGTTCTTC.

This clonotype was seen at least ten times. The chain carries TRBV9 and TRBJ2-7; TRBD1 agrees at 9 bases. Germline V CDR1 and CDR2: SGDLS, YYNGEE. CDR3 size: 13 residues. V was clipped by 4 bases and J by 12 bases; unmatched bases: 11. As DNA, the CDR3 is TGTGCCAGCAGCCCGGGACAGGGCGATCCCCCGTACTTC. Translation: CASSPGQGDPPYF.

The sample holds many counts of this clonotype. V gene TRBV5-1 combines with J gene TRBJ2-5; 11 bases map to TRBD2. CDR3 length: 15 amino acids. CDR1 is SGHRS and CDR2 is YFSETQ in the germline V gene. Trimming took 4 bases from V and 3 from J; bases not matched to a gene: 5. The DNA for the CDR3 is TGCGCCAGCAGCACTAGCGGGAGAGGGGAAGAGACCCAGTACTTC. Encoded protein: CASSTSGRGEETQYF.

The table lists this clonotype with many counts. V and J are TRBV6-6 and TRBJ2-4; maybe TRBD2 (5 bases). CDR3 length: 15 residues. Germline V gene data show CDR1 as MNHNY and CDR2 as SVGAGI (reference sequence). The V end lost 2 bases, the J end lost 0 bases, and 8 bases lay between the germline ends. The CDR3 protein is CASSYPGRAKNIQYF. The DNA of the CDR3 is TGTGCCAGCAGTTACCCGGGAAGAGCCAAAAACATTCAGTACTTC.

This clonotype was picked up many times. This chain links TRBV7-8 with TRBJ1-1; 7 bases align to TRBD1. CDR3 length equals 14 residues. V lost 3 bases, J lost 2 bases, and 3 bases stayed unmatched. Per germline, CDR1 SGHVS and CDR2 FQNEAQ. CDR3 coding DNA: TGTGCCAGCAGCTTCGACAGGGCTAACACTGAAGCTTTCTTT. Translating gives CASSFDRANTEAFF.

The sample holds many counts of this clonotype. The J gene is TRBJ2-3, the V gene TRBV5-1; D may correspond to TRBD1 or TRBD2 (6 bases each). Germline CDR1 SGHRS, CDR2 YFSETQ. Trimming left V 0 bases short and J 4 bases short, with 9 bases between. The CDR3 loop spans 14 amino acids. The CDR3 region is CASSLGGASDTQYF. In nucleotides, the CDR3 is TGCGCCAGCAGCTTGGGGGGGGCCTCAGATACGCAGTATTTT. Full variable domain (missing parts from reference TRBV5-1 and TRBJ2-3): KAGVTQTPRYLIKTRGQQVTLSCSPISGHRSVSWYQQTPGQGLQFLFEYFSETQRNKGNFPGRFSGRQFSNSRSEMNVSTLELGDSALYLCASSLGGASDTQYFGPGTRLTVL.

Comments on this clonotype: This may be a read error, as it is one base from a much larger clone. The chain combines TRBV20-1 with TRBJ2-3; no clear D. The germline CDR1 and CDR2 sequences are DFQATT and SNEGSKA (reference sequence). This CDR3 is 15 amino acids long. V lost 2 bases and J 0 bases, leaving 12 bases between the germline ends. The CDR3 spells CSARQCTASTDTQYF. DNA for the CDR3: TGCAGTGCTAGACAGTGTACAGCTAGCACAGATACGCAGTATTTT.

At least ten counts were recorded for this clonotype. This CDR3 is CASSHAGTGFGYTF. CDR3 nucleotides: TGTGCCAGCAGCCATGCCGGGACAGGGTTTGGCTACACCTTC. The rearrangement links TRBV3-1 to TRBJ1-2; 9 bases map to TRBD1. Unmatched junction bases numbered 6, after V lost 3 bases and J lost 7 bases. Germline CDR1 reads LGHDT; CDR2 reads YNNKEL (reference sequence). This CDR3 contains 14 residues.

This clonotype was detected ten times or more. The chain is built from TRBV7-2 and TRBJ2-5, with D perhaps matching TRBD2 (6 bases). Trimming removed 4 bases at V and 5 bases at J, with 11 bases between. Germline lookup yields CDR1 SGHTA and CDR2 FQGNSA. The CDR3 has 13 amino acids. The CDR3 DNA sequence: TGTGCCAGCAGCTCGGGACTCCCGGAGACCCAGTACTTC. Its translation is CASSSGLPETQYF.

This clonotype came up many times. The gene calls are TRBV7-2 and TRBJ1-1; D possibly corresponds to TRBD1 (5 bases). Germline-derived CDR1 and CDR2 are SGHTA and FQGNSA. Trimming shortened V by 5 bases and J by 1 base, and 17 bases separated the two germline ends. CDR3 length: 16 amino acids. CDR3: CASSPRVGVTNTEAFF. CDR3 DNA: TGTGCCAGCAGCCCCCGGGTGGGGGTAACGAACACTGAAGCTTTCTTT.